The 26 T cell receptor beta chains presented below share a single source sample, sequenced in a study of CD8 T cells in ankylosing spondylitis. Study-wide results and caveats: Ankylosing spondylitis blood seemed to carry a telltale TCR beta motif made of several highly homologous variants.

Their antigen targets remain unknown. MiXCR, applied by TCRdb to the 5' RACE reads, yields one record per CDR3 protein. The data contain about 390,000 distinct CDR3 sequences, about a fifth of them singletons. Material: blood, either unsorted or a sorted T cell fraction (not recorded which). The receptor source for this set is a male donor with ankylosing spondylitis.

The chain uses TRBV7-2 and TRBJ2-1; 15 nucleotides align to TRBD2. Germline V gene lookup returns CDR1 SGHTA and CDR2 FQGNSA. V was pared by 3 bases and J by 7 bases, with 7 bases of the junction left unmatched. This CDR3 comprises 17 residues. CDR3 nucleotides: TGTGCCAGCAGCTTCTCCTCCGGGACTAGCGGGAGGAATGAGCAGTTCTTC. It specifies CASSFSSGTSGRNEQFF. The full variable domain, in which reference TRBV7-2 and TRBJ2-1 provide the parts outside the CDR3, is GAGVSQSPSNKVTEKGKDVELRCDPISGHTALYWYRQSLGQGLEFLIYFQGNSAPDKSGLPSDRFSAERTGGSVSTLTIQRTQQEDSAVYLCASSFSSGTSGRNEQFFGPGTRLTVL.

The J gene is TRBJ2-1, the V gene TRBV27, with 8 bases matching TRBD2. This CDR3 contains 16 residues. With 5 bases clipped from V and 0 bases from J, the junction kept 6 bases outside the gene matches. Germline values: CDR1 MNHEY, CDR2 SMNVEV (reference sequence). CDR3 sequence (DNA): TGTGCCAGCAGTCCTTTCCGGGAGGGCTCCTACAATGAGCAGTTCTTC. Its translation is CASSPFREGSYNEQFF.

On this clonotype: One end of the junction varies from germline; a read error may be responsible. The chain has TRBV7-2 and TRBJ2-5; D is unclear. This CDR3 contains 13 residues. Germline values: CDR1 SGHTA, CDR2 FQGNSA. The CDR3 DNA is TGTGCCAGCAGCTTAGATGGGCAAGGGACCCAGTACTTC. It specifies CASSLDGQGTQYF.

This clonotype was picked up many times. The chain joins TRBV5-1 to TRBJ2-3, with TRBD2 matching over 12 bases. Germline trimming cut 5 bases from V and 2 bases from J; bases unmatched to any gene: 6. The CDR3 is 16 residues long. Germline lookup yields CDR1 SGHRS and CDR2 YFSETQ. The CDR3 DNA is TGCGCCAGCAGATTCGGACTAGCGGGGACCACAGATACGCAGTATTTT. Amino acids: CASRFGLAGTTDTQYF.

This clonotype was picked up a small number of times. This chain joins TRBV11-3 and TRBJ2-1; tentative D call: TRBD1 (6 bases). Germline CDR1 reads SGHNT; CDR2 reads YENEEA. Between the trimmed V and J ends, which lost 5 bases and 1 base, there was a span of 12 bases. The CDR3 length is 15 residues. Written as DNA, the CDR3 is TGTGCCAGCAGCCCCCGGGACAAATCCTACAATGAGCAGTTCTTC. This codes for CASSPRDKSYNEQFF.

The CDR3, as DNA: TGTGCCAGCAAACAAGAGGGAGGTAGCCGGGGCATTCAGTACTTC. Amino acids: CASKQEGGSRGIQYF. The gene calls are TRBV3-1 and TRBJ2-4; D is possibly TRBD2 (6 bases). V was cut by 7 bases and J by 9 bases, with 22 bases left in between. Germline V gene data show CDR1 as LGHDT and CDR2 as YNNKEL (reference sequence). The CDR3 runs 15 residues.

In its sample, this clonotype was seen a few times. CDR3 residues: CASSLVQSGANVLTF. In DNA form, the CDR3 reads TGCGCCAGCAGCTTGGTCCAATCTGGGGCCAACGTCCTGACTTTC. The chain links TRBV5-1 to TRBJ2-6; D is unresolved. The length of the CDR3 is 15 residues. Germline loops: CDR1 SGHRS, CDR2 YFSETQ. Trimming left V 0 bases short and J 1 base short, with 5 bases between.

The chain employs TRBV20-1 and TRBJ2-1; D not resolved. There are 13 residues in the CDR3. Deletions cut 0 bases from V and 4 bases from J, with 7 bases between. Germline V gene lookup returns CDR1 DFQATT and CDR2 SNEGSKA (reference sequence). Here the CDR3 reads CSARDSPYNEQFF. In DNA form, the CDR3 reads TGCAGTGCTAGAGATAGTCCGTACAATGAGCAGTTCTTC.

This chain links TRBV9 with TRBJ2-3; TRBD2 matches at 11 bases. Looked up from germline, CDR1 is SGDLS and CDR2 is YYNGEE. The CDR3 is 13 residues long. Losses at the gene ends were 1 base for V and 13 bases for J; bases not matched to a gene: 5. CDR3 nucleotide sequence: TGTGCCAGCAGCGTAATAGCGGGAGGGCCGAAGTATTTT. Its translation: CASSVIAGGPKYF.

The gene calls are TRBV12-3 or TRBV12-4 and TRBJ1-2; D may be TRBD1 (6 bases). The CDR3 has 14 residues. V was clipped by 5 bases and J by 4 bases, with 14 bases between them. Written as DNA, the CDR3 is TGTGCCAGCAGTCCTGGCACAGGGATCTATGGCTACACCTTC. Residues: CASSPGTGIYGYTF.

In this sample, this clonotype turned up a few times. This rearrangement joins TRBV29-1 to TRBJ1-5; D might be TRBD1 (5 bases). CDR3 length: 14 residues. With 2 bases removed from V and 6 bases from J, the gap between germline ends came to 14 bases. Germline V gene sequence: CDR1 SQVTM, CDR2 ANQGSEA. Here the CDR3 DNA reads TGCAGCGTTGAATTCGGGGGGTCTGGTCAGCCCCAGCATTTT. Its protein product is CSVEFGGSGQPQHF.

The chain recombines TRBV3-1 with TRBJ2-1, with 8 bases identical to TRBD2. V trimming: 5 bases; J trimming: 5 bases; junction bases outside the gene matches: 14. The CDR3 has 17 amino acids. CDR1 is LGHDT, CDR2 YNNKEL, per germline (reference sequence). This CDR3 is CASSSHPGLAGDNEQFF. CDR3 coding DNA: TGTGCCAGCAGCTCGCACCCCGGCCTAGCGGGTGACAATGAGCAGTTCTTC.

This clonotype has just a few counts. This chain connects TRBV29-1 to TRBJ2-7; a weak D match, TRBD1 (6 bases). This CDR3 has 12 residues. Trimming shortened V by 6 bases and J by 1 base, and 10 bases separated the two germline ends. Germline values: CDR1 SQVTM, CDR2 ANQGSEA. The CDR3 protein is CSVQGQSYEQYF. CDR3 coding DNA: TGCAGCGTACAGGGTCAATCCTACGAGCAGTACTTC.

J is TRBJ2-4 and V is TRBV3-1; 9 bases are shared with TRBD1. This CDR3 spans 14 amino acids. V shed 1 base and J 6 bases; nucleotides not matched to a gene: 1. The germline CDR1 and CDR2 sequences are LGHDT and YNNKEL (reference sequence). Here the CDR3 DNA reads TGTGCCAGCAGCCAAGGGACAGGGGTAAACATTCAGTACTTC. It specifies CASSQGTGVNIQYF.

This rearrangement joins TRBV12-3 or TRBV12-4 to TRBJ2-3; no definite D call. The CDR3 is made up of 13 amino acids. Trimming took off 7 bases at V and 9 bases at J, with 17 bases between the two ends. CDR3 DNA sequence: TGTGCCAGCAACCAAAACTATGCCGACACGCAGTATTTT. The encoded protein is CASNQNYADTQYF.

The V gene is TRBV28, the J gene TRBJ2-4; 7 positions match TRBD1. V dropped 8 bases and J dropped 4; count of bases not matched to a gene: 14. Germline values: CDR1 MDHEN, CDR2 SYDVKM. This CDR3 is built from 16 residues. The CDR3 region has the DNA TGTGCCAGCCAGGGGTTCCCGGGACAGAGTAAAAACATTCAGTACTTC. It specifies CASQGFPGQSKNIQYF.

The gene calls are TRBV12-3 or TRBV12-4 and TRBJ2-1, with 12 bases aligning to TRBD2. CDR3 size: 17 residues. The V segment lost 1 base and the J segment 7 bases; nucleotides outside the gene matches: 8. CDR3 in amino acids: CASSLGLAGGPKNEQFF. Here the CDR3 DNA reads TGTGCCAGCAGTTTAGGCCTAGCGGGAGGGCCGAAGAATGAGCAGTTCTTC.

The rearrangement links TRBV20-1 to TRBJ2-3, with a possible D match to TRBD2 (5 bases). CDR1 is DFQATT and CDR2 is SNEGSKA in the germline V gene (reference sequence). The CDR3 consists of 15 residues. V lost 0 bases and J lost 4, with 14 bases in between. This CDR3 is CSARDSKGRADTQYF. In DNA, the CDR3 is TGCAGTGCTAGAGATTCTAAAGGGAGAGCAGATACGCAGTATTTT.

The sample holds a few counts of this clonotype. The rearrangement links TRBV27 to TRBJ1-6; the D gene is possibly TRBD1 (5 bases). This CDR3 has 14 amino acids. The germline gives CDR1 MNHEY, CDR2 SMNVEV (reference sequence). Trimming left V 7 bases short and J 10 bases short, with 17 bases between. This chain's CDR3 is CASTPGVGESPLHF. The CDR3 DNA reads TGTGCCAGCACCCCGGGGGTAGGGGAATCACCCCTCCACTTT.

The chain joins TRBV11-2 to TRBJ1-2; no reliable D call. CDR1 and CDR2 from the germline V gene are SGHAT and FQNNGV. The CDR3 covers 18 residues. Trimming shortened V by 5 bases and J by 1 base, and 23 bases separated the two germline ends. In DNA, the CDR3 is TGTGCCAGCAGCCCCCAAGTCTGGGCAGCTTCACATAACTATGGCTACACCTTC. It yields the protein CASSPQVWAASHNYGYTF.

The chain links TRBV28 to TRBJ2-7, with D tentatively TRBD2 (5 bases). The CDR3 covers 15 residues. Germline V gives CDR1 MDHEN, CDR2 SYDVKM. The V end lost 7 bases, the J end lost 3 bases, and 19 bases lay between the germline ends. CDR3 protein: CASKRIGLDIYEQYF. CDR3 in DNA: TGTGCCAGCAAGAGGATAGGACTCGACATCTACGAGCAGTACTTC.

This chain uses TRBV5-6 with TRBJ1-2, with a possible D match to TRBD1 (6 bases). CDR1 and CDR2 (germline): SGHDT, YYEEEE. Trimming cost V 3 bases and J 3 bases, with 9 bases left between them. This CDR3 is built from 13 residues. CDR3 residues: CASSWGQDYGYTF. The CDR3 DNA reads TGTGCCAGCAGCTGGGGACAAGACTATGGCTACACCTTC.

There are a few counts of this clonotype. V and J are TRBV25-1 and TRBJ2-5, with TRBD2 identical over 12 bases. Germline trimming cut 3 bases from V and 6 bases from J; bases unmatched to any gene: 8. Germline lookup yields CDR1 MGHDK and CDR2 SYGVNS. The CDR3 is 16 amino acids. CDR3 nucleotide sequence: TGTGCCAGCAGTGACCCGGGACTAGCGGGCTATCAGACCCAGTACTTC. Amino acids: CASSDPGLAGYQTQYF. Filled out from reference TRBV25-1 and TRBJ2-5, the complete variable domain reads EADIYQTPRYLVIGTGKKITLECSQTMGHDKMYWYQQDPGMELHLIHYSYGVNSTEKGDLSSESTVSRIRTEHFPLTLESARPSHTSQYLCASSDPGLAGYQTQYFGPGTRLLVL.

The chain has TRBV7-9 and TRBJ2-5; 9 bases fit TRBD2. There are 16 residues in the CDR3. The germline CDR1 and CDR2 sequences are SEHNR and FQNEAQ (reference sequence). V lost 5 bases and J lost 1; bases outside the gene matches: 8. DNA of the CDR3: TGTGCCAGCAGCGTTAGCGGGAGCCTGCCCCAAGAGACCCAGTACTTC. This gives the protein CASSVSGSLPQETQYF.

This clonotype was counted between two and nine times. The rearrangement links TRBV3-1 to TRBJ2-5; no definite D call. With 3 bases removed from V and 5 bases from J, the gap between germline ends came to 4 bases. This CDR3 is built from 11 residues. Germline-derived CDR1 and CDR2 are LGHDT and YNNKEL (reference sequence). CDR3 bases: TGTGCCAGCAGCCATGTGGAGACCCAGTACTTC. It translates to CASSHVETQYF.

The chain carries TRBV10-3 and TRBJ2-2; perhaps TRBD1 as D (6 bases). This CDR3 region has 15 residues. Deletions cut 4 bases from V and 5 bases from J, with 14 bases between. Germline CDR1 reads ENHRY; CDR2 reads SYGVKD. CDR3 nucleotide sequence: TGTGCCATCAGTGGGAAGCTCACAGGGACCGGGGAGCTGTTTTTT. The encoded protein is CAISGKLTGTGELFF.